This TCR beta chain was found in a study of blood T cell repertoires in COVID-19. Study background: Samples taken during acute and convalescent COVID-19 were collected in the United States, Italy and Spain. In each case, the material was cDNA or gDNA derived from T cells, B-cell-depleted T cells, or PBMCs.

V was clipped by 1 base and J by 7 bases; unmatched bases: 10. Germline CDR1 and CDR2: MNHEY and SMNVEV (reference sequence). The CDR3 is made up of 16 amino acids. Authors' processing steps: Using reference gene primer amplification, nucleated cell counts were estimated. Repertoires were generated with immunoSEQ multiplex PCR, while TCRdb's copy carries only in-frame clones and drops some. From that table come the V and J calls and clone size; the DNA was used to work out D and trimming. The sample contains about 170,000 clones, about 74% of which appear only once. This sequence originates from a woman older than 75 with acute or convalescent COVID-19. V usage is TRBV27 and J usage is TRBJ1-2; TRBD1 matches at 9 bases. The sequenced sample was peripheral blood. For the CDR3, the DNA is TGTGCCAGCAGTTTATTCGATCGAGGGACAGGGCTTGGCTACACCTTC. Its protein is CASSLFDRGTGLGYTF.